One and the same sample provided the 11 T cell receptor beta chains below, sequenced in a study of lymphopenia after photon versus proton radiotherapy (dated by TCRdb to the late 2010s). Libraries were made using the immunoSEQ multiplex PCR assay. Here the immuneACCESS table is served through TCRdb, limited to in-frame sequences with V and J called. Missing clones are a known gap in these copies; in checked studies unresolved V genes cover under half, and the rest lacks a known reason. The table for this sample lists about 19,000 clones; around 90% of them were counted only once. Of the sample, approximately 6.5% falls within the top ten clones. The specimen comprised peripheral blood, sampled from a patient treated with photon-based radiotherapy. These receptors all come from a man in his 60s with pancreatic cancer.

A remark on this clone: Other nucleotide sequences from this sample produce the same CDR3. The chain is built from TRBV9 and TRBJ2-2, with 10 bases aligning to TRBD1. V trimming: 3 bases; J trimming: 7 bases; junction bases outside the gene matches: 6. CDR3 length: 15 amino acids. Looked up from germline, CDR1 is SGDLS and CDR2 is YYNGEE. The CDR3 coding sequence is TGTGCCAGCAGCGGCCGACAGGGGGCGGTCGGGGAGCTGTTTTTT. It specifies CASSGRQGAVGELFF.

CDR3 DNA: TGCGCCAGCAGCTGGACGCCCCAGGGAGGGAATTCACCCCTCCACTTT. It encodes CASSWTPQGGNSPLHF. The V call is TRBV5-1, the J call TRBJ1-6; D is possibly TRBD1 (5 bases). The CDR3 consists of 16 residues. Germline values: CDR1 SGHRS, CDR2 YFSETQ. The germline V and J ends were trimmed by 3 bases and 7 bases, with 17 bases remaining between them.

The chain uses TRBV7-9 and TRBJ2-7; possible D gene TRBD1, 6 bases. From germline, CDR1 is SEHNR and CDR2 FQNEAQ (reference sequence). Deletions cut 1 base from V and 1 base from J, with 14 bases between. This CDR3 contains 16 residues. Here the CDR3 reads CASSLDARGQSYEQYF. The CDR3 DNA follows: TGTGCCAGCAGCTTAGACGCCAGGGGTCAGTCCTACGAGCAGTACTTC.

The rearrangement uses TRBV2 and TRBJ2-1, with a possible D match to TRBD2 (5 bases). Deletions cut 1 base from V and 9 bases from J, with 7 bases between. Germline values: CDR1 SNHLY, CDR2 FYNNEI. This CDR3 contains 12 residues. In DNA, the CDR3 is TGTGCCAGCAGTGAAGTGCTAGCTGAGCAGTTCTTC. This sequence encodes CASSEVLAEQFF. The variable domain in full, with the rest retrieved from reference TRBV2 and TRBJ2-1, is EPEVTQTPSHQVTQMGQEVILRCVPISNHLYFYWYRQILGQKVEFLVSFYNNEISEKSEIFDDQFSVERPDGSNFTLKIRSTKLEDSAMYFCASSEVLAEQFFGPGTRLTVL.

Only one count was recorded for this clone. V is TRBV11-2 and J is TRBJ2-2; D remains ambiguous. There are 16 residues in the CDR3. Germline-derived CDR1 and CDR2 are SGHAT and FQNNGV. V was shortened by 2 bases and J by 0 bases, with 10 bases between the two germline ends. CDR3 nucleotide sequence: TGTGCCAGCAGCTTATATCCGGTTTCGAACACCGGGGAGCTGTTTTTT. It encodes CASSLYPVSNTGELFF. Complete variable domain (other parts from reference TRBV11-2 and TRBJ2-2): EAGVAQSPRYKIIEKRQSVAFWCNPISGHATLYWYQQILGQGPKLLIQFQNNGVVDDSQLPKDRFSAERLKGVDSTLKIQPAKLEDSAVYLCASSLYPVSNTGELFFGEGSRLTVL.

The CDR3: CSADNYGYTF. The CDR3 region has the DNA TGCAGTGCCGATAACTATGGCTACACCTTC. V gene TRBV20-1 combines with J gene TRBJ1-2; D is unclear. Trimming took 6 bases from V and 1 from J, leaving 3 bases between them. This CDR3 comprises 10 residues. The germline V gene has CDR1 DFQATT and CDR2 SNEGSKA (reference sequence).

A few counts support this clone. This rearrangement joins TRBV7-9 to TRBJ1-2; tentative D call: TRBD1 (6 bases). V shed 2 bases and J shed 4 bases, with 11 bases lying between them. The CDR3 extends over 14 amino acids. Germline values: CDR1 SEHNR, CDR2 FQNEAQ (reference sequence). CDR3 in DNA: TGTGCCAGCAGCTTATTGGGGGGCGGCTATGGCTACACCTTC. Amino acids: CASSLLGGGYGYTF.

This rearrangement joins TRBV6-1 to TRBJ1-5, with a tentative D call TRBD1 (5 bases). Per the germline V gene, CDR1 is MNHNS and CDR2 is SASEGT. The CDR3 is made up of 14 amino acids. V lost 6 bases, J lost 9 bases, and 18 bases lay in between. CDR3 region: CASRGLGDRAPQHF. CDR3 bases: TGTGCCAGCAGGGGGTTGGGGGACCGTGCGCCCCAGCATTTT.

The J gene is TRBJ2-7, the V gene TRBV15, with 8 bases lining up with TRBD1. CDR1 is LNHNV and CDR2 is YYDKDF in the germline V gene (reference sequence). The CDR3 totals 15 residues. V lost 1 base, J lost 7 bases, and 9 bases stayed unmatched. The CDR3 DNA follows: TGTGCCACCAGCAGAGTTCAGGGGGCGATCGGAGAGCAGTACTTC. Protein sequence: CATSRVQGAIGEQYF. Together with reference TRBV15 and TRBJ2-7, the CDR3 gives the full variable domain: DAMVIQNPRYQVTQFGKPVTLSCSQTLNHNVMYWYQQKSSQAPKLLFHYYDKDFNNEADTPDNFQSRRPNTSFCFLDIRSPGLGDTAMYLCATSRVQGAIGEQYFGPGTRLTVT.

The chain links TRBV30 to TRBJ1-2; D uncertain. The CDR3 spans 12 residues. CDR1 and CDR2 from the germline V gene are GTSNPN and SVGIG (reference sequence). The V end lost 4 bases, the J end lost 0 bases, and 6 bases lay between the germline ends. The CDR3 spells CAWTLTNYGYTF. CDR3 nucleotide sequence: TGTGCCTGGACACTTACTAACTATGGCTACACCTTC.

The rearrangement links TRBV6-1 to TRBJ2-7; 10 positions agree with TRBD2. The CDR3 loop spans 14 amino acids. V lost 6 bases and J lost 3; bases outside the gene matches: 5. The germline gives CDR1 MNHNS, CDR2 SASEGT. CDR3 nucleotides: TGTGCCAGCAGCCCTAGCGGGGGCGGCTACGAGCAGTACTTC. Translated: CASSPSGGGYEQYF.